This T cell receptor (beta chain) was sequenced during a study of cytomegalovirus exposure and HLA in healthy donors. With 60 Vbeta and 13 Jbeta primers, the PCR was carried out. Here immunoSEQ multiplex PCR was the method, and the copy in TCRdb shows in-frame clones only, minus some. The table shows about 120,000 clones, with about 70% occurring only once. CDR1 and CDR2 from the germline V gene are SGHRS and YFSETQ. This CDR3 region has 15 residues. V shed 4 bases, J shed 0 bases, and the junction held 5 bases outside the gene matches. Sequenced material: PBMCs. This TCR was recovered from a woman aged 40 to 50 in good health and CMV-seropositive. The chain joins TRBV5-1 to TRBJ1-1; 8 bases are a match to TRBD1. The CDR3 nucleotides are TGCGCCAGCAGCGTCACAGGGGGTCTGAACACTGAAGCTTTCTTT. Protein product: CASSVTGGLNTEAFF.